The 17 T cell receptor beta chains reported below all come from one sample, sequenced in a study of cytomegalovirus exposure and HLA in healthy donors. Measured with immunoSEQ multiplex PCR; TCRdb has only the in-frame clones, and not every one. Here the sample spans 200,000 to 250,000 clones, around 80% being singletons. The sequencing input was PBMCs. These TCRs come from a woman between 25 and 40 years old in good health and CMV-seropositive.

CDR3 region: CASSLLTDGYTF. CDR3 DNA: TGTGCCAGCAGCTTATTGACAGATGGCTACACCTTC. The chain uses TRBV7-2 and TRBJ1-2; possibly TRBD1 for D (5 bases). The CDR3 extends over 12 amino acids. Trimming left V 2 bases short and J 6 bases short, with 7 bases between. CDR1 SGHTA and CDR2 FQGNSA come from the germline V gene.

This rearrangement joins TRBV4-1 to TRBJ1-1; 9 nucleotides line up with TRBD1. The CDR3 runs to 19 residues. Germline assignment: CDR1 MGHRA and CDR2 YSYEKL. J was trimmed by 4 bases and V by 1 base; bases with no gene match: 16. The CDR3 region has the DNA TGCGCCAGCAGCCAAGTCCCTATTGGACAGGGGTTCGTGAGCACTGAAGCTTTCTTT. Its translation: CASSQVPIGQGFVSTEAFF.

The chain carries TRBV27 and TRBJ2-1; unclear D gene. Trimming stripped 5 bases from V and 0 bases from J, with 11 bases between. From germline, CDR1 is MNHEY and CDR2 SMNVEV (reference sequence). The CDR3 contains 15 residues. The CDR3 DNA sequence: TGTGCCAGCAGTATCGATCTTAGCTCCTACAATGAGCAGTTCTTC. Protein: CASSIDLSSYNEQFF.

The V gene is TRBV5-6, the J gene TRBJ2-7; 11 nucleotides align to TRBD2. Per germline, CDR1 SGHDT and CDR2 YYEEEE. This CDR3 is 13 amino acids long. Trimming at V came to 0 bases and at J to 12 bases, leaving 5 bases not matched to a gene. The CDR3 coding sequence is TGTGCCAGCAGCTTGGGACTAGCGGGACCCAGGTACTTC. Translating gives CASSLGLAGPRYF.

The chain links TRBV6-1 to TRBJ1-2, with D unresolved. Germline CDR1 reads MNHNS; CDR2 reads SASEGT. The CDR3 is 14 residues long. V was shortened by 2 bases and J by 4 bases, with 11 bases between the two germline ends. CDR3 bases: TGTGCCAGCAGTGAACGAGGCAACACCTATGGCTACACCTTC. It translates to CASSERGNTYGYTF.

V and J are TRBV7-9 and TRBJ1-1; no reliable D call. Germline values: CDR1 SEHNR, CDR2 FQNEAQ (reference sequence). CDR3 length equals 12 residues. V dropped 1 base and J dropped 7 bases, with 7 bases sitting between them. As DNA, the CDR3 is TGTGCCAGCAGCTTAGTTCCAGTTGAAGCTTTCTTT. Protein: CASSLVPVEAFF.

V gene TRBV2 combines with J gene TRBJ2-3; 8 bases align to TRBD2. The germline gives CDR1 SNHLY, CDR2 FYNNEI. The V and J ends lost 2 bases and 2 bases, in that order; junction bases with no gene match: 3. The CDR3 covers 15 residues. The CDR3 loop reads CASSELREATDTQYF. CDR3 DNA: TGTGCCAGCAGTGAACTGCGGGAGGCCACAGATACGCAGTATTTT.

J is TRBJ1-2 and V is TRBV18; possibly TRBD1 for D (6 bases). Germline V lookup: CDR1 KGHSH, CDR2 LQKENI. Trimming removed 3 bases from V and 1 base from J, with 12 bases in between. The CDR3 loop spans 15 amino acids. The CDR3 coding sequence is TGTGCCAGCTCACCGAGTACAGGGTTTAACTATGGCTACACCTTC. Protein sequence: CASSPSTGFNYGYTF.

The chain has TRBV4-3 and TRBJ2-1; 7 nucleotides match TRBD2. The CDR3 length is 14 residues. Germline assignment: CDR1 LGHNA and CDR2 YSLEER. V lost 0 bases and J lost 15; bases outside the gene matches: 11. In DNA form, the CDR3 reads TGCGCCAGCAGCCAAGATTGGTCTGGCGGGAGTCCGTTCTTC. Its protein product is CASSQDWSGGSPFF.

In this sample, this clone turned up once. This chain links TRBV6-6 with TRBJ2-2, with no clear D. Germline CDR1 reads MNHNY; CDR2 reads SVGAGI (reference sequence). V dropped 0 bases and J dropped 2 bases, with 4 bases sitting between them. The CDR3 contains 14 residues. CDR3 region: CASSYSPNTGELFF. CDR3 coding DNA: TGTGCCAGCAGTTACTCCCCAAACACCGGGGAGCTGTTTTTT.

CDR3 DNA sequence: TGTGCCAGCAGCGTCGATCCTACGACTAGCGGGACCTACGAGCAGTACTTC. Its translation: CASSVDPTTSGTYEQYF. This chain links TRBV9 with TRBJ2-7; 11 positions agree with TRBD2. The CDR3 sequence is 17 residues long. V was clipped by 2 bases and J by 2 bases; unmatched bases: 9. The germline CDR1 and CDR2 sequences are SGDLS and YYNGEE.

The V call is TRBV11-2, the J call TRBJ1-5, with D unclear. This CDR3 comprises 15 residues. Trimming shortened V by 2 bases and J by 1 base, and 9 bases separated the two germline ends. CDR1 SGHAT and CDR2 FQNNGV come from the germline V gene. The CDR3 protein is CASSLNAYSNQPQHF. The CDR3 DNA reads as TGTGCCAGCAGCTTAAACGCTTACAGCAATCAGCCCCAGCATTTT.

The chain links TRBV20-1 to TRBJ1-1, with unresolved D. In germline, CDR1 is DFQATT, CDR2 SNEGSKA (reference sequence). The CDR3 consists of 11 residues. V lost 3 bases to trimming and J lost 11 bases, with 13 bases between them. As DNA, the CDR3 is TGCAGTGCTAGGAGGTTCGAAGAGGCTTTCTTT. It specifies CSARRFEEAFF.

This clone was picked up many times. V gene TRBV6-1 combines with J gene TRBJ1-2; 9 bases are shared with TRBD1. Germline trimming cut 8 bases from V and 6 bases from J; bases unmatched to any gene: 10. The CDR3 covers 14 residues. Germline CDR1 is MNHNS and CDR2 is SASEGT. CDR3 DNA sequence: TGTGCCAGCCGAATGGGGGACAGGGTTGATGGCTACACCTTC. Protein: CASRMGDRVDGYTF.

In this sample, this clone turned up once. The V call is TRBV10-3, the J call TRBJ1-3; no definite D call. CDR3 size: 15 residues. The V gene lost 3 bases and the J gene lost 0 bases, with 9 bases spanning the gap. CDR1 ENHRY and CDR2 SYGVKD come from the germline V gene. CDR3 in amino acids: CAISEPGRSGNTIYF. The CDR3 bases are TGTGCCATCAGTGAACCAGGACGCTCTGGAAACACCATATATTTT.

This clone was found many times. CDR3 in amino acids: CASATVEYDSEKLFF. The CDR3 DNA reads TGTGCCAGTGCCACGGTAGAGTACGATAGTGAAAAACTGTTTTTT. The gene calls are TRBV25-1 and TRBJ1-4; D uncertain. The V gene's germline CDR1 is MGHDK and CDR2 SYGVNS. The CDR3 is 15 residues long. V was clipped by 9 bases and J by 7 bases, with 21 bases between them.

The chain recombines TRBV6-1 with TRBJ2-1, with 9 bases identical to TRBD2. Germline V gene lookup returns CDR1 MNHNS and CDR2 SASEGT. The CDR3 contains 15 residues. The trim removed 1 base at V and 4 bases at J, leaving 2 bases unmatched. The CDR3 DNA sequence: TGTGCCAGCAGTGAAGGTAGCGGGGGATACAATGAGCAGTTCTTC. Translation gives CASSEGSGGYNEQFF.